The text below deals with one TCR beta chain. Trimming removed 1 base from V and 3 bases from J, with 7 bases in between. This CDR3 is built from 14 residues. Looked up from germline, CDR1 is LGHNA and CDR2 is YNFKEQ. Authors' methods: Amplification from reference gene primers served as the basis for estimated nucleated cell counts. Sequencing was performed with immunoSEQ multiplex PCR; in TCRdb, only in-frame clones are kept and a portion is missing. The V and J calls and clone size are taken from that table; D and trimming were inferred from the DNA. The table shows fewer than 65,000 clones, with roughly 88% occurring only once. This entry belongs to a study of blood T cell repertoires in COVID-19. For the study at large: T cells, B-cell-depleted T cells, or PBMCs provided the cDNA or gDNA that served as material.

J is TRBJ1-3 and V is TRBV4-2, with D unresolved. The sample comprised peripheral blood. The receptor was derived from a woman of 80 years or more with acute or convalescent COVID-19. CDR3 in DNA: TGTGCCAGCAGCCAAGTGGAGGGTGGAAACACCATATATTTT. The encoded protein is CASSQVEGGNTIYF.